A single sample gave rise to the 13 T cell receptor beta chains below, sequenced in a study of Graves' ophthalmopathy and Graves' hyperthyroidism. From RNA, the CDR3 regions of TCR beta chains were amplified and sequenced. First-round RT-PCR employed HTBI primers, with a second-round multiplex PCR after it. TCRdb re-derived calls from the multiplex PCR reads in MiXCR, one entry per CDR3 protein. The sample lists over a million distinct CDR3 sequences; about 35% were seen once. Sequences were obtained from peripheral blood or thyroid tissue (not recorded which). Receptor source: an adult man with Graves' hyperthyroidism.

To note about this clonotype: An end of the junction does not agree with germline; a read error may underlie this. The chain has TRBV10-3 and TRBJ1-5; tentatively, D is TRBD1 (6 bases). The CDR3 consists of 13 residues. Germline CDR1 and CDR2: ENHRY and SYGVKD. Here the CDR3 DNA reads TGTGCCGTCAGGGGACACCTCAATCAGCCCCAGCATTTT. Its translation: CAVRGHLNQPQHF.

This clonotype was observed at least ten times. This rearrangement joins TRBV20-1 to TRBJ2-5; D gene uncertain. The length of the CDR3 is 13 residues. Trimming left V 6 bases short and J 3 bases short, with 14 bases between. From germline, CDR1 is DFQATT and CDR2 SNEGSKA (reference sequence). CDR3 protein: CSARWGNKETQYF. The CDR3 region has the DNA TGCAGTGCCCGTTGGGGTAATAAAGAGACCCAGTACTTC.

This clonotype was seen many times. This chain connects TRBV11-2 to TRBJ2-5; 14 bases agree with TRBD2. This CDR3 comprises 19 residues. The trim removed 2 bases at V and 1 base at J, leaving 9 bases unmatched. Germline loops: CDR1 SGHAT, CDR2 FQNNGV. This CDR3 is CASSLSGTSGRGGQETQYF. The CDR3 coding sequence is TGTGCCAGCAGCTTATCGGGGACTAGCGGGAGAGGGGGCCAAGAGACCCAGTACTTC. Using reference TRBV11-2 and TRBJ2-5 for the parts outside the CDR3, the full variable domain is EAGVAQSPRYKIIEKRQSVAFWCNPISGHATLYWYQQILGQGPKLLIQFQNNGVVDDSQLPKDRFSAERLKGVDSTLKIQPAKLEDSAVYLCASSLSGTSGRGGQETQYFGPGTRLLVL.

The chain employs TRBV5-1 and TRBJ2-5, with 9 nucleotides matching TRBD1. After removal of 0 bases from V and 2 bases from J, the junction contained 5 bases not matched to a gene. Germline CDR1 is SGHRS and CDR2 is YFSETQ. The length of the CDR3 is 16 residues. DNA for the CDR3: TGCGCCAGCAGCTTGGGGGGACAGGGCCCTCAAGAGACCCAGTACTTC. The encoded protein is CASSLGGQGPQETQYF. The full variable domain, completed using reference TRBV5-1 and TRBJ2-5, is KAGVTQTPRYLIKTRGQQVTLSCSPISGHRSVSWYQQTPGQGLQFLFEYFSETQRNKGNFPGRFSGRQFSNSRSEMNVSTLELGDSALYLCASSLGGQGPQETQYFGPGTRLLVL.

The rearrangement joins TRBV5-1 to TRBJ2-5, with D possibly being TRBD1 (5 bases). Germline V gives CDR1 SGHRS, CDR2 YFSETQ. The CDR3 runs 15 residues. V lost 0 bases to trimming and J lost 3 bases, with 12 bases between them. The CDR3 region is CASSLELGLKETQYF. In DNA form, the CDR3 reads TGCGCCAGCAGCTTGGAACTGGGGCTAAAAGAGACCCAGTACTTC.

In this sample, this clonotype turned up a few times. This chain uses TRBV27 with TRBJ1-2, with D maybe TRBD1 (6 bases). V was trimmed by 9 bases and J by 3 bases, leaving 20 bases between them. CDR3 size: 15 residues. The germline V gene encodes CDR1 MNHEY and CDR2 SMNVEV (reference sequence). CDR3 in DNA: TGTGCCAGTCGTCTAACAGGGAACCCGGACTATGGCTACACCTTC. Its protein product is CASRLTGNPDYGYTF.

The chain couples TRBV12-3 or TRBV12-4 to TRBJ1-5, with D maybe TRBD1 (5 bases). CDR3 length: 17 residues. V dropped 2 bases and J dropped 1 base, with 15 bases sitting between them. CDR3 in amino acids: CASSLRGGHRSNQPQHF. CDR3 bases: TGTGCCAGCAGTTTAAGGGGTGGCCATAGAAGCAATCAGCCCCAGCATTTT.

This chain uses TRBV24-1 with TRBJ2-7; TRBD2 matches 11 bases. The germline CDR1 and CDR2 sequences are KGHDR and SFDVKD. The CDR3 is 15 amino acids. Germline trimming cut 7 bases from V and 3 bases from J; bases unmatched to any gene: 7. CDR3 in DNA: TGTGCCACCAGCAGTGATACTAGCGGGAGCTACGAGCAGTACTTC. Encoded protein: CATSSDTSGSYEQYF.

CDR3 loop: CASSPPGKAYEQYF. CDR3 DNA: TGTGCCAGCAGCCCACCCGGGAAAGCCTACGAGCAGTACTTC. This sequence joins TRBV7-2 and TRBJ2-7; tentatively, D is TRBD2 (5 bases). Germline values: CDR1 SGHTA, CDR2 FQGNSA. The CDR3 has 14 amino acids. V lost 5 bases and J 2 bases, leaving 13 bases between the germline ends.

This clonotype appeared a single time. This sequence joins TRBV6-5 and TRBJ1-3; D remains ambiguous. Trimming stripped 11 bases from V and 0 bases from J, with 14 bases between. The CDR3 length is 14 residues. The germline CDR1 and CDR2 sequences are MNHEY and SVGAGI. CDR3 sequence: CASLQKNSGNTIYF. The CDR3 nucleotides are TGTGCCTCATTACAGAAAAACTCTGGAAACACCATATATTTT.

V and J are TRBV25-1 and TRBJ2-2; possibly TRBD1 or TRBD2 for D (5 bases each). The germline V gene encodes CDR1 MGHDK and CDR2 SYGVNS. V was pared by 7 bases and J by 5 bases, with 23 bases between. The CDR3 is made up of 17 amino acids. The CDR3 loop reads CASNPASRGAWTGELFF. The CDR3 DNA reads TGTGCCAGCAACCCCGCCTCGAGGGGCGCTTGGACCGGGGAGCTGTTTTTT.

The chain carries TRBV2 and TRBJ1-2; a possible D gene is TRBD1 (6 bases). Germline values: CDR1 SNHLY, CDR2 FYNNEI. The V end lost 10 bases, the J end lost 13 bases, and 16 bases lay between the germline ends. This CDR3 comprises 10 residues. The CDR3 DNA sequence: TGTGCCAAGTGGGGGGCGCGGAGCACCTTC. As protein: CAKWGARSTF. Using reference TRBV2 and TRBJ1-2 for the parts outside the CDR3, the full variable domain is EPEVTQTPSHQVTQMGQEVILRCVPISNHLYFYWYRQILGQKVEFLVSFYNNEISEKSEIFDDQFSVERPDGSNFTLKIRSTKLEDSAMYFCAKWGARSTFGSGTRLTVV.

As concerns this clonotype: At one boundary the junction diverges from the germline segment, which might be a read error. The chain employs TRBV29-1 and TRBJ1-4; tentatively, D is TRBD1 (6 bases). The CDR3 consists of 12 residues. Germline V lookup: CDR1 SQVTM, CDR2 ANQGSEA. The DNA of the CDR3 is TGTGCCAGCAGCTTAACGAGACAGGCACTGTTTTTT. Translated, it gives CASSLTRQALFF.